This T cell receptor beta chain was documented in a study of cytomegalovirus exposure and HLA in healthy donors. The CDR3 extends over 13 amino acids. V lost 6 bases and J lost 1, with 12 bases in between. From germline, CDR1 is SQVTM and CDR2 ANQGSEA. The study ran its PCR with 60 Vbeta and 13 Jbeta primers. Generated by immunoSEQ multiplex PCR, the TCRdb table keeps only in-frame clones and is missing some. The profile shows 85,000 to 120,000 clones, roughly 80% of them singletons. The sequence was obtained from a man aged 35 to 55 in good health and CMV-seronegative. The rearrangement uses TRBV29-1 and TRBJ1-1; D possibly corresponds to TRBD1 (6 bases). The sample consisted of PBMCs. The CDR3 reads CSVRGTWNTEAFF. CDR3 sequence (DNA): TGCAGCGTGAGGGGGACATGGAACACTGAAGCTTTCTTT.